Sequencing of this TCR beta chain was carried out in a study of long-term antiretroviral therapy in people with HIV. It was version v3.0 of the immunoSEQ assay that was run at survey level. TCRdb keeps only in-frame clones here, not all; method: immunoSEQ multiplex PCR. The repertoire has some 25,000 clones, 70% to 90% of them found once; the top ten carry 8.5% to 9.5%. Amounts of about 1-10 million cryopreserved PBMC were held in the samples before DNA extraction. This CDR3 contains 13 residues. Germline V lookup: CDR1 MNHEY, CDR2 SMNVEV (reference sequence). V lost 3 bases, J lost 2 bases, and 8 bases lay in between.

The V call is TRBV27, the J call TRBJ2-7; D call uncertain. The sample consisted of unsorted PBMCs, taken 3 years after starting antiretroviral therapy. The sequence was collected from a man aged 40-55 years with HIV. The DNA for the CDR3 is TGTGCCAGCAGTTTTACCAGGACCTACGAGCAGTACTTC. Translated: CASSFTRTYEQYF.